This T cell receptor (beta chain) derives from a study of blood T cell repertoires in COVID-19. Overall study context: Both acute and convalescent COVID-19 samples were obtained from the United States, Italy and Spain.

This clone was seen more than once but under ten times. Some clones are missing from TCRdb's copy, which holds only in-frame ones; the method was immunoSEQ multiplex PCR. The data show 210,000 or so clones, 80% seen once. Germline values: CDR1 SGHAT, CDR2 FQNNGV. V was pared by 0 bases and J by 5 bases, with 13 bases between. This CDR3 has 15 residues. The sample consisted of PBMCs or T cells enriched from blood (not recorded which). The TCR sequence derives from a man aged 30-40 years with acute COVID-19. The genes are TRBV11-2 and TRBJ1-1, with D unresolved. The CDR3 DNA follows: TGTGCCAGCAGCTTAGATCATTCTGCGAGGACTGAAGCTTTCTTT. It is translated as CASSLDHSARTEAFF.